This T cell receptor beta chain came from a study of blood T cells in healthy people across ages. This clonotype was recorded many times. As yet, its antigen is unknown. Whole-study results and caveats: Conclusively comparing naive with antigen-experienced cells was impossible with unsorted PBMCs.

For the second PCR, which ran for 7 to 11 cycles, a sample-barcoded 5' primer and a J-beta primer mix were used. MiXCR, applied by TCRdb to the 5' RACE reads, yields one record per CDR3 protein. In the table there are roughly 1.7 million distinct CDR3 sequences, 30% to 40% of which are singletons. CDR3 length equals 17 residues. Germline V gene sequence: CDR1 LGHDT, CDR2 YNNKEL (reference sequence). V lost 1 base and J 6 bases, leaving 19 bases between the germline ends. V is TRBV3-1 and J is TRBJ2-1; tentatively, D is TRBD2 (5 bases). The TCR comes from a woman aged 30 to 39 in good health. Sequencing was carried out using blood. DNA of the CDR3: TGTGCCAGCAGCCAAGGGTCGGGGAGCCCTTGGTTCAATGAGCAGTTCTTC. Amino acid sequence: CASSQGSGSPWFNEQFF.